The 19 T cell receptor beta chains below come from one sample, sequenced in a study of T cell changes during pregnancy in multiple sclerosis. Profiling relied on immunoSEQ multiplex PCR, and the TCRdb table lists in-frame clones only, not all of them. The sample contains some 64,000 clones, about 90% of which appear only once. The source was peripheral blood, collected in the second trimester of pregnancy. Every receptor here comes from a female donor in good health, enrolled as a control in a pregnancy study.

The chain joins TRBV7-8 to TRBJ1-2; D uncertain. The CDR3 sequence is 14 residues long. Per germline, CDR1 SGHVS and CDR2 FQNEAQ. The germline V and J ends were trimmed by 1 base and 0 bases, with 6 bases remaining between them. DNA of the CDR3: TGTGCCAGCAGCTTAGATAGAGCTAACTATGGCTACACCTTC. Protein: CASSLDRANYGYTF. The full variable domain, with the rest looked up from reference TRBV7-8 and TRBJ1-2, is GAGVSQSPRYKVAKRGQDVALRCDPISGHVSLFWYQQALGQGPEFLTYFQNEAQLDKSGLPSDRFFAERPEGSVSTLKIQRTQQEDSAVYLCASSLDRANYGYTFGSGTRLTVV.

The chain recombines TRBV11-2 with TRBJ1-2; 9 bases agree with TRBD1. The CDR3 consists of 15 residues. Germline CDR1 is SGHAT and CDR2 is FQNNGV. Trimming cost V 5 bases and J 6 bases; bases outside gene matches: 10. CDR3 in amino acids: CASSLTWDRVNGYTF. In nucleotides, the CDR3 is TGTGCCAGCAGCCTAACGTGGGACAGGGTAAATGGCTACACCTTC.

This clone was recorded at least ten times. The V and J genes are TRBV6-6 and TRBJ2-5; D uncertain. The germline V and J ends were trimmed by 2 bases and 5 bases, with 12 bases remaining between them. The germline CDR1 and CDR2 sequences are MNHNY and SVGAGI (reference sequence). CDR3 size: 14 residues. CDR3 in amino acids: CASSYEPRSETQYF. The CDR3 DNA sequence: TGTGCCAGCAGTTACGAACCGCGGAGTGAGACCCAGTACTTC.

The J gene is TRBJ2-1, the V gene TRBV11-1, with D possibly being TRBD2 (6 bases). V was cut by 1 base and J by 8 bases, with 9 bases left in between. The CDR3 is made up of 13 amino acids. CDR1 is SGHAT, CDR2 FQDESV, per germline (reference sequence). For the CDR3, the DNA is TGTGCCAGCAGCTTAGTATGGGGGGATGAGCAGTTCTTC. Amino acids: CASSLVWGDEQFF.

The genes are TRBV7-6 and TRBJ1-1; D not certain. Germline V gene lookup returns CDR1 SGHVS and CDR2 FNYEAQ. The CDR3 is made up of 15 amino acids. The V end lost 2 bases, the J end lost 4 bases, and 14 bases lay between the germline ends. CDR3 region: CASSLSWGGGTEAFF. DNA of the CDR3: TGTGCCAGCAGCTTAAGTTGGGGAGGTGGCACTGAAGCTTTCTTT.

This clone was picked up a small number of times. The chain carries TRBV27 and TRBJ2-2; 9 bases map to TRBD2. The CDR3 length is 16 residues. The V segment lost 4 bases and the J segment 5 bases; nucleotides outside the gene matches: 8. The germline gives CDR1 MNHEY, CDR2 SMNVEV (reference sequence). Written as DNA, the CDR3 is TGTGCCAGCAGTTCAGGGACTAGCATAGGGACCGGGGAGCTGTTTTTT. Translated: CASSSGTSIGTGELFF.

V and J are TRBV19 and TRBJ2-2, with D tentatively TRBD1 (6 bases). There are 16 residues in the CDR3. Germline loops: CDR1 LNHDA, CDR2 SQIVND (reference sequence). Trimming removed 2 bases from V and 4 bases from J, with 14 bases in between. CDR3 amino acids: CASSIKVGAGTGELFF. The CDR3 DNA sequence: TGTGCCAGTAGTATAAAAGTGGGGGCCGGCACCGGGGAGCTGTTTTTT.

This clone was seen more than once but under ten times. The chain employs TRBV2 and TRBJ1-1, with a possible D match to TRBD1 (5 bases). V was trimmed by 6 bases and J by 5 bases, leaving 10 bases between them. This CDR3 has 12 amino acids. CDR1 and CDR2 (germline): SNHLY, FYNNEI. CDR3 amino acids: CASRQGRTEAFF. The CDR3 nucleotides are TGTGCCAGCAGGCAGGGAAGGACTGAAGCTTTCTTT.

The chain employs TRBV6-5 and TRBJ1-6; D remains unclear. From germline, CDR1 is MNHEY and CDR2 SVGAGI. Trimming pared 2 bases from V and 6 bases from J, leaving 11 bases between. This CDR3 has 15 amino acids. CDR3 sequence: CASSYGEVANSPLHF. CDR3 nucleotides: TGTGCCAGCAGTTACGGTGAGGTCGCTAATTCACCCCTCCACTTT.

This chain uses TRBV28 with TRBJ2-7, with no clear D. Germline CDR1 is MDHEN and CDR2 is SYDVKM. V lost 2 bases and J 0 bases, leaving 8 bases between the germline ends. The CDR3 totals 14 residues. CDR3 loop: CASSLDGFSYEQYF. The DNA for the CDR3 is TGTGCCAGCAGTTTAGACGGGTTCTCCTACGAGCAGTACTTC. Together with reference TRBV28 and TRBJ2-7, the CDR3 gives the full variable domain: DVKVTQSSRYLVKRTGEKVFLECVQDMDHENMFWYRQDPGLGLRLIYFSYDVKMKEKGDIPEGYSVSREKKERFSLILESASTNQTSMYLCASSLDGFSYEQYFGPGTRLTVT.

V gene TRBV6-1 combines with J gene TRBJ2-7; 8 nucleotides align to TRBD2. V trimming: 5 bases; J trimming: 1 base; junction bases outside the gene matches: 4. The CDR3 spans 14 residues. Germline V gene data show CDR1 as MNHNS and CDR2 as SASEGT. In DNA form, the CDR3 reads TGTGCCAGCAGTCTTAGCGGGACATCCTACGAGCAGTACTTC. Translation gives CASSLSGTSYEQYF.

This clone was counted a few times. The CDR3 sequence is CASSIFPLSNQPQHF. The CDR3, as DNA: TGTGCCAGTAGTATTTTCCCTCTCAGCAATCAGCCCCAGCATTTT. The J gene is TRBJ1-5, the V gene TRBV19; D gene ambiguous. Trimming cost V 3 bases and J 1 base, with 10 bases left between them. This CDR3 region has 15 residues. Germline CDR1 and CDR2: LNHDA and SQIVND (reference sequence).

The CDR3: CASSRYRVSGANVLTF. DNA of the CDR3: TGTGCCAGCAGCCGATACAGGGTCTCTGGGGCCAACGTCCTGACTTTC. The rearrangement links TRBV28 to TRBJ2-6; D might be TRBD1 (6 bases). Trimming shortened V by 6 bases and J by 0 bases, and 12 bases separated the two germline ends. The CDR3 spans 16 residues. Per the germline V gene, CDR1 is MDHEN and CDR2 is SYDVKM.

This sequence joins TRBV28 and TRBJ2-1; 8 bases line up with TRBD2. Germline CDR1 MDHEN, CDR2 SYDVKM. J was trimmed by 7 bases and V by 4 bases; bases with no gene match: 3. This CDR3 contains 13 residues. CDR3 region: CASSSGLANEQFF. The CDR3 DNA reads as TGTGCCAGCAGTTCCGGACTAGCTAATGAGCAGTTCTTC.

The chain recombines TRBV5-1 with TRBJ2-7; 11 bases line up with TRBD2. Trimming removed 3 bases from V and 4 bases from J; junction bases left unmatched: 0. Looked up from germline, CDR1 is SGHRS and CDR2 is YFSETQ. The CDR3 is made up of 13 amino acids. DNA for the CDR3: TGCGCCAGCAGCTGGACTAGCGGGTACGAGCAGTACTTC. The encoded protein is CASSWTSGYEQYF. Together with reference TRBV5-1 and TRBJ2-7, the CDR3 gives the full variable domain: KAGVTQTPRYLIKTRGQQVTLSCSPISGHRSVSWYQQTPGQGLQFLFEYFSETQRNKGNFPGRFSGRQFSNSRSEMNVSTLELGDSALYLCASSWTSGYEQYFGPGTRLTVT.

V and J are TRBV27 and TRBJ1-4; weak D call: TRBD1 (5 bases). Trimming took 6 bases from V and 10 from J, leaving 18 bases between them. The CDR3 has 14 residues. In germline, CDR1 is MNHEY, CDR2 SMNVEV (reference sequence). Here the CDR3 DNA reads TGTGCCAGCAGCCCTGGGGCTTTGTGGGGAAAACTGTTTTTT. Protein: CASSPGALWGKLFF.

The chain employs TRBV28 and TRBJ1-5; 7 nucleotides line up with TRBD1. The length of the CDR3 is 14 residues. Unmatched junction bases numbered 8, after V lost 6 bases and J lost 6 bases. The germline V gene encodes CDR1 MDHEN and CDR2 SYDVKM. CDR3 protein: CASRVDRVAQPQHF. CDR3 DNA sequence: TGTGCCAGCAGGGTTGACAGGGTCGCTCAGCCCCAGCATTTT.

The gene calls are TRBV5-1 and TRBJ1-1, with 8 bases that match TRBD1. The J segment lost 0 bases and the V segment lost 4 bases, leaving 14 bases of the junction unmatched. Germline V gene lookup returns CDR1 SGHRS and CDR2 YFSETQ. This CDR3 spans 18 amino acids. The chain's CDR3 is CASSPTLDRGGMNTEAFF. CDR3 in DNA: TGCGCCAGCAGCCCCACCCTCGACAGGGGAGGAATGAACACTGAAGCTTTCTTT.

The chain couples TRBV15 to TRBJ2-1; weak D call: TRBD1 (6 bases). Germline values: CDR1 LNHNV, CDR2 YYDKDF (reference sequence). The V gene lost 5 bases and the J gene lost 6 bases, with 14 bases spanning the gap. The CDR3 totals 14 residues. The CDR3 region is CATSARQVPNEQFF. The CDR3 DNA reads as TGTGCCACCAGCGCCCGACAGGTCCCCAATGAGCAGTTCTTC.